What follows describes a single T cell receptor beta chain. Its recognized antigen is unknown. No quality values exist for individual bases; no much larger clone is one base distant. This record belongs to a study of blood T cell repertoires in COVID-19 (dated by TCRdb to 2020 to 2022). In terms of the full investigation: The collaborator samples originated in the United States, Italy and Spain and spanned the acute and convalescent phases of COVID-19. Where HLA class I and class II types were available, the types were taken from metadata supplied by the sample provider, not from assay-based typing. The material from the prospective study consisted of cDNA or gDNA derived from T cells, B-cell-depleted T cells, or PBMCs. A de-identified subject ID, COVID-19 status, age in years and sex were almost always included in the sample metadata. The repertoires were released in a freely available public database meant as a resource for research on the immune response to SARS-CoV-2. The dataset comprised deeply sampled blood TCRbeta repertoires from subjects exposed to, actively infected with, or recovered from COVID-19. Samples came from the ongoing ImmuneRACE study (first 160 participants) plus 1,254 subjects from 6 global collaborators. The investigation overall reported the following: Clinical and demographic metadata were provided uncurated, with the amount varying by source and participant.

The immunoSEQ Assay, a bias-controlled multiplex PCR, was used to amplify TCRbeta CDR3 regions from genomic DNA. Processing in the source paper ran as follows. The number of nucleated cells in each sample was estimated from the amplification of reference gene primers within the assay. To quantify the absolute abundance of each unique TCRbeta CDR3 rearrangement, sequence reads were collapsed and filtered. For each sample, productive Simpson clonality was calculated as the square root of Simpson's diversity index across productive rearrangements. Not all clones reach the TCRdb copy of this immuneACCESS table, which keeps in-frame sequences only. Checked studies attribute under half of the gap to unresolved V genes and leave the rest unexplained. From that table come the V and J calls and clone size; the DNA was used to work out D and trimming. The sample profile shows some 150,000 clones; about 85% of them were found once. The leading ten clones occupy 1.5% to 2% of the sample.

V and J lose 5 bases and 4 bases, and a span of 18 bases separates them. From the germline V gene, CDR1 is MNHEY and CDR2 is SVGAGI. CDR3 length: 15 amino acids, cysteine to phenylalanine. Of the read, only the CDR3 DNA is kept; its 45 bases are in frame from base 1. Whole blood was collected in K2EDTA tubes by collaborating institutions according to the institutions' own protocols. For TCRbeta analysis, collaborators shipped samples in one of three forms: frozen whole blood, isolated PBMCs, or DNA extracted from either of those sample types. The TCR comes from a human donor in a cohort sampled during active COVID-19. Sequencing was done on a sample of peripheral blood. The V and J segments used are TRBV6-5 and TRBJ2-7; the best D guess is TRBD2, with 7 bases matching. The CDR3 loop reads CASSRSPGGGYEQYF. The sequenced DNA: TGTGCCAGCAGTAGATCCCCGGGGGGCGGTTACGAGCAGTACTTC.